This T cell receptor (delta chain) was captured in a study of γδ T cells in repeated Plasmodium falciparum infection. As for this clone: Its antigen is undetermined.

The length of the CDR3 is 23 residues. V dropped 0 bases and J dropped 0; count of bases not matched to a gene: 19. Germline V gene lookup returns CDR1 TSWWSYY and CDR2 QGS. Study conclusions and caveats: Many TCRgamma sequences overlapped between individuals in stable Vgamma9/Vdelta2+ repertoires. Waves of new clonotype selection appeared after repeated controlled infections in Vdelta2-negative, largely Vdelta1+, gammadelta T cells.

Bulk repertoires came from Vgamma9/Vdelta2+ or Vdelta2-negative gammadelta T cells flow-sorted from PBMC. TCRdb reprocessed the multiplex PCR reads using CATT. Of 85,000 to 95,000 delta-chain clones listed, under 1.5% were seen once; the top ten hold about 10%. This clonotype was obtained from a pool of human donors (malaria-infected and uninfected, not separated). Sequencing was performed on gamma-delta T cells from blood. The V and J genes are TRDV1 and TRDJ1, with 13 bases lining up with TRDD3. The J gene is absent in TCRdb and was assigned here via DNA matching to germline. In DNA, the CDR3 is TGTGCTCTTGGGGAACTAGTTCCTACGAGTTCAACTGGGGGATACGCGTACACCGATAAACTCATCTTT. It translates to CALGELVPTSSTGGYAYTDKLIF.